The 5 T cell receptor beta chains presented below share a single source sample, sequenced in a study of cytomegalovirus exposure and HLA in healthy donors. PCR involved 60 Vbeta and 13 Jbeta primers. Assay: immunoSEQ multiplex PCR; the TCRdb copy retains only in-frame clones and omits some. The listing contains around 48,000 clones. The specimen sequenced was PBMCs. The origin of the receptors is a female donor in good health and CMV-seronegative.

J is TRBJ2-7 and V is TRBV6-1; D is unresolved. Germline V gene lookup returns CDR1 MNHNS and CDR2 SASEGT. CDR3 length: 12 residues. The germline V and J ends were trimmed by 4 bases and 1 base, with 5 bases remaining between them. The CDR3 is CASSVVSYEQYF. The DNA of the CDR3 is TGTGCCAGCAGTGTCGTGTCCTACGAGCAGTACTTC.

This rearrangement joins TRBV5-1 to TRBJ2-7, with D perhaps TRBD2 (7 bases). CDR3 length: 15 residues. Trimming took off 4 bases at V and 2 bases at J, with 16 bases between the two ends. Germline V lookup: CDR1 SGHRS, CDR2 YFSETQ. CDR3 bases: TGCGCCAGCAGCCGTGGGGGCCGGGAGGCCTACGAGCAGTACTTC. It yields the protein CASSRGGREAYEQYF.

The chain combines TRBV4-3 with TRBJ1-1; D not resolved. Per germline, CDR1 LGHNA and CDR2 YSLEER. The CDR3 covers 14 residues. V dropped 4 bases and J dropped 0 bases, with 9 bases sitting between them. The CDR3 nucleotides are TGCGCCAGCAGCCTAGGACTTATGAACACTGAAGCTTTCTTT. Residues: CASSLGLMNTEAFF.

The rearrangement uses TRBV10-3 and TRBJ1-1; 9 bases agree with TRBD1. Germline CDR1 reads ENHRY; CDR2 reads SYGVKD. The CDR3 spans 14 residues. V lost 6 bases to trimming and J lost 5 bases; unmatched junction nucleotides: 7. The CDR3 DNA reads TGTGCCATCAGCTCGGACAGGGGTGGGACTGAAGCTTTCTTT. Translating gives CAISSDRGGTEAFF.

The chain employs TRBV4-1 and TRBJ2-7, with TRBD2 as a possible D gene (5 bases). The CDR3 contains 16 residues. With 0 bases removed from V and 1 base from J, the gap between germline ends came to 13 bases. Germline CDR1 MGHRA, CDR2 YSYEKL. The CDR3 reads CASSQDPRTGSYEQYF. Written as DNA, the CDR3 is TGCGCCAGCAGCCAAGACCCTCGTACGGGGTCCTACGAGCAGTACTTC.